Reported below is one T cell receptor beta chain. What it binds is not known. This beta chain turned up in a library designed for alpha chains; as an off-target read, its abundance says little. This CDR3 has 18 amino acids. Per germline, CDR1 MNHEY and CDR2 SVGAGI. Trimming removed 3 bases from V and 3 bases from J; junction bases left unmatched: 13. Regarding time point: sample taken at primary tumor resection. Donors were some 72 untreated early-stage non-small cell lung cancer patients. Researchers sequenced whole RNA taken from tumor, nontumor lung or frozen PBMC without sorting. These data are taken from a study of spatial heterogeneity in lung cancer. Study information: Counts of TCR transcripts in tumor regions correlated strongly with a T cell module score (derived from matched bulk RNA-seq).

Each CDR3 protein gets one entry after TCRdb re-called the 5' RACE reads with MiXCR. The table includes some 8,700 distinct CDR3 sequences, around an eighth detected once. General study findings and limits: In tumors, expanded intratumoral alpha and beta TCR counts tracked mutation counts.

Here the sequenced sample was lung tumor tissue, taken at surgery. The clonotype originates from a male donor with early-stage non-small cell lung cancer. V is TRBV6-5 and J is TRBJ2-1, with 8 bases that match TRBD2. The CDR3 sequence is CASSYSAPAGGLYNEQFF. CDR3 nucleotide sequence: TGTGCCAGCAGTTATTCCGCCCCTGCGGGGGGTCTCTACAATGAGCAGTTCTTC.